The next 24 T cell receptor beta chains were all read from a single sample in a study of shared clonotypes between healthy human individuals. Profiling relied on immunoSEQ multiplex PCR, and the TCRdb table lists in-frame clones only, not all of them. Of hundreds of thousands of clones detected, under 80% appear once; the ten largest clones hold approximately 1.7%. The sample comprised memory CD4+ T cells sorted from blood. As for subset: CD45RA-negative fraction. The receptors come from a woman aged 25 to 39 in good health.

This chain links TRBV10-3 with TRBJ1-1; unclear D gene. Germline V gene sequence: CDR1 ENHRY, CDR2 SYGVKD. Trimming pared 4 bases from V and 6 bases from J, leaving 9 bases between. CDR3 length: 12 amino acids. The CDR3 loop reads CAISVGTPEAFF. The CDR3 DNA is TGTGCCATCAGTGTGGGAACGCCTGAAGCTTTCTTT.

Turning to this clone: The sample carries other DNA sequences with the same CDR3. The chain couples TRBV7-9 to TRBJ2-1, with D uncertain. This CDR3 is built from 15 residues. The germline V gene has CDR1 SEHNR and CDR2 FQNEAQ (reference sequence). Deletions cut 5 bases from V and 0 bases from J, with 11 bases between. The CDR3 is CASSPRGSSYNEQFF. CDR3 coding DNA: TGTGCCAGCAGCCCCAGAGGCAGCTCCTACAATGAGCAGTTCTTC.

The chain uses TRBV6-5 and TRBJ2-7, with a weak D call TRBD2 (6 bases). Trimming took off 7 bases at V and 2 bases at J, with 15 bases between the two ends. Germline CDR1 reads MNHEY; CDR2 reads SVGAGI. The CDR3 covers 14 residues. As DNA, the CDR3 is TGTGCCAGCACCAGGGACTTTTCCGCCTACGAGCAGTACTTC. Its translation is CASTRDFSAYEQYF.

The chain carries TRBV7-8 and TRBJ2-1; TRBD2 aligns across 8 bases. The CDR3 is 17 residues long. Losses at the gene ends were 4 bases for V and 6 bases for J; bases not matched to a gene: 14. The germline CDR1 and CDR2 sequences are SGHVS and FQNEAQ. The DNA for the CDR3 is TGTGCCAGCAGCTCGCTGTTGACCAGCGGGAGAAGCAATGAGCAGTTCTTC. It is translated as CASSSLLTSGRSNEQFF.

This chain connects TRBV9 to TRBJ2-5; 12 positions agree with TRBD2. The germline gives CDR1 SGDLS, CDR2 YYNGEE. CDR3 length: 18 residues. Trimming took 0 bases from V and 2 from J; bases not matched to a gene: 8. The CDR3 sequence is CASSVALAGGTAQETQYF. CDR3 coding DNA: TGTGCCAGCAGCGTAGCGCTAGCGGGGGGGACGGCTCAAGAGACCCAGTACTTC.

The chain combines TRBV5-1 with TRBJ1-2, with 10 positions matching TRBD1. The CDR3 is 16 residues long. Germline-derived CDR1 and CDR2 are SGHRS and YFSETQ. V lost 5 bases, J lost 5 bases, and 12 bases stayed unmatched. The CDR3 is CASRLDRGTGFYGYTF. The CDR3 bases are TGCGCCAGCAGGCTGGACAGGGGGACAGGTTTTTATGGCTACACCTTC.

The rearrangement joins TRBV6-1 to TRBJ1-4; D is undetermined. This CDR3 region has 11 residues. V was clipped by 7 bases and J by 7 bases, with 7 bases between them. The V gene's germline CDR1 is MNHNS and CDR2 SASEGT. CDR3 DNA sequence: TGTGCCAGCATGTTGGCTGAAAAACTGTTTTTT. Its translation: CASMLAEKLFF.

The rearrangement links TRBV29-1 to TRBJ2-2; no clear D gene. The CDR3 spans 11 residues. Trimming shortened V by 4 bases and J by 8 bases, and 8 bases separated the two germline ends. Germline V gene sequence: CDR1 SQVTM, CDR2 ANQGSEA. The CDR3 reads CSVVGAGELFF. CDR3 DNA: TGCAGCGTTGTGGGTGCGGGGGAGCTGTTTTTT.

V is TRBV11-2 and J is TRBJ1-2; D perhaps matches TRBD1 (6 bases). The V and J ends lost 6 bases and 2 bases respectively, with 16 bases between them. The CDR3 is 15 residues long. Germline V CDR1 and CDR2: SGHAT, FQNNGV. The CDR3 sequence is CASRTLGGENYGYTF. The DNA for the CDR3 is TGTGCCAGCAGAACCTTGGGGGGCGAAAACTATGGCTACACCTTC.

J is TRBJ2-3 and V is TRBV27, with no clear D. The V end was cut by 2 bases, the J end by 1 base, with 7 bases between. The CDR3 covers 14 residues. Germline V gene lookup returns CDR1 MNHEY and CDR2 SMNVEV (reference sequence). The CDR3 sequence is CASSLGIGTDTQYF. The CDR3 nucleotides are TGTGCCAGCAGTTTAGGAATCGGCACAGATACGCAGTATTTT.

The chain joins TRBV6-1 to TRBJ2-2, with TRBD1 identical over 9 bases. The germline V gene has CDR1 MNHNS and CDR2 SASEGT. Trimming removed 3 bases from V and 6 bases from J; junction bases left unmatched: 11. The CDR3 is 17 amino acids. CDR3 sequence reads: CASSDLMGQGAAGELFF. CDR3 DNA: TGTGCCAGCAGTGACCTCATGGGACAGGGTGCTGCCGGGGAGCTGTTTTTT.

Comment on this clone: The same CDR3 also results from other DNA sequences found in this sample. The genes are TRBV5-1 and TRBJ1-4; TRBD1 might be the D (5 bases). The CDR3 runs to 13 residues. CDR1 is SGHRS, CDR2 YFSETQ, per germline. V shed 1 base and J shed 7 bases, with 8 bases lying between them. CDR3 DNA sequence: TGCGCCAGCAGCTTGCAGGGCGGTGAAAAACTGTTTTTT. Translation: CASSLQGGEKLFF.

The chain recombines TRBV28 with TRBJ1-3; maybe TRBD1 (5 bases). The V end lost 11 bases, the J end lost 8 bases, and 19 bases lay between the germline ends. Germline CDR1 reads MDHEN; CDR2 reads SYDVKM. CDR3 length: 13 residues. The CDR3 region has the DNA TGTGCCGCGAGGGGTAATAGTAAAGACACCATATATTTT. Its protein is CAARGNSKDTIYF.

The chain recombines TRBV28 with TRBJ2-1, with 7 bases identical to TRBD1. Trimming cost V 4 bases and J 8 bases; bases outside gene matches: 2. Germline CDR1 reads MDHEN; CDR2 reads SYDVKM. This CDR3 has 12 amino acids. The CDR3 DNA reads TGTGCCAGCAGTTCCCAGGGGGATGAGCAGTTCTTC. This codes for CASSSQGDEQFF.

This chain joins TRBV6-1 and TRBJ1-5; no definite D call. This CDR3 has 14 amino acids. Per the germline V gene, CDR1 is MNHNS and CDR2 is SASEGT. V was clipped by 2 bases and J by 6 bases, with 11 bases between them. CDR3 residues: CASSEIWGGQPQHF. Here the CDR3 DNA reads TGTGCCAGCAGTGAAATATGGGGAGGTCAGCCCCAGCATTTT.

V is TRBV25-1 and J is TRBJ2-1; 10 bases are a match to TRBD2. Germline V gene data show CDR1 as MGHDK and CDR2 as SYGVNS. V dropped 8 bases and J dropped 6; count of bases not matched to a gene: 7. The CDR3 consists of 14 residues. The CDR3 coding sequence is TGTGCCAGCCGGCGAGGGACTAGCGTCAATGAGCAGTTCTTC. It is translated as CASRRGTSVNEQFF.

The chain recombines TRBV6-6 with TRBJ1-1; the match to TRBD1 covers 8 bases. The germline V gene has CDR1 MNHNY and CDR2 SVGAGI (reference sequence). V was clipped by 5 bases and J by 7 bases; unmatched bases: 3. The CDR3 has 12 amino acids. The CDR3 region is CASSKQGVEAFF. The CDR3 DNA sequence: TGTGCCAGCAGTAAACAGGGGGTTGAAGCTTTCTTT.

V and J are TRBV10-1 and TRBJ1-1; TRBD1 matches at 7 bases. Germline V CDR1 and CDR2: WNHNN, SYGVQD (reference sequence). The junction had 6 bases not matched to a gene; V was cut back by 0 bases and J by 8 bases. This CDR3 is 14 amino acids long. Written as DNA, the CDR3 is TGCGCCAGCAGTGAGTCGACAGGGTCAACCGAAGCTTTCTTT. Protein: CASSESTGSTEAFF.

This chain connects TRBV2 to TRBJ2-1; unclear D gene. With 8 bases removed from V and 9 bases from J, the gap between germline ends came to 14 bases. CDR1 is SNHLY and CDR2 is FYNNEI in the germline V gene. CDR3 length: 12 amino acids. The CDR3 DNA reads TGTGCCAGCCGACCGCAAGTATCTGAGCAGTTCTTC. Its translation: CASRPQVSEQFF.

This sequence joins TRBV19 and TRBJ2-7, with TRBD2 identical over 10 bases. CDR3 length: 14 amino acids. The germline CDR1 and CDR2 sequences are LNHDA and SQIVND (reference sequence). The V segment lost 7 bases and the J segment 4 bases; nucleotides outside the gene matches: 7. CDR3 in amino acids: CASTPAGGPYEQYF. Written as DNA, the CDR3 is TGTGCCAGTACCCCAGCGGGAGGGCCATACGAGCAGTACTTC.

The chain has TRBV29-1 and TRBJ2-7; 12 nucleotides align to TRBD2. From germline, CDR1 is SQVTM and CDR2 ANQGSEA. The CDR3 has 16 residues. V gave up 1 base and J gave up 0 bases; unmatched junction bases: 4. This chain's CDR3 is CSVEGLAGESSYEQYF. The CDR3 coding sequence is TGCAGCGTTGAAGGACTAGCGGGAGAAAGCTCCTACGAGCAGTACTTC.

This clone was counted a single time. Other nucleotide sequences from this sample produce the same CDR3. This chain uses TRBV6-1 with TRBJ1-5; D remains unclear. This CDR3 is 13 amino acids long. Per the germline V gene, CDR1 is MNHNS and CDR2 is SASEGT. With 2 bases removed from V and 5 bases from J, the gap between germline ends came to 7 bases. The CDR3 spells CASSETEDQPQHF. The CDR3 DNA reads TGTGCCAGCAGTGAAACAGAGGATCAGCCCCAGCATTTT.

The chain is built from TRBV10-3 and TRBJ2-3; D is ambiguous. The V end lost 6 bases, the J end lost 0 bases, and 10 bases lay between the germline ends. The germline V gene encodes CDR1 ENHRY and CDR2 SYGVKD. The CDR3 runs 14 residues. Written as DNA, the CDR3 is TGTGCCATCAGGAGTGGCAGTAGCACAGATACGCAGTATTTT. Protein sequence: CAIRSGSSTDTQYF.

The V and J genes are TRBV29-1 and TRBJ2-7; TRBD1 matches 7 bases. CDR3 length: 13 residues. The V gene's germline CDR1 is SQVTM and CDR2 ANQGSEA. Trimming at V came to 4 bases and at J to 3 bases, leaving 6 bases not matched to a gene. CDR3 sequence (DNA): TGCAGCGTTGCTGGGACAGAGAGCTACGAGCAGTACTTC. It yields the protein CSVAGTESYEQYF.